The 22 T cell receptor beta chains listed next were all sequenced from one sample in a study of siplizumab effects on memory and regulatory T cells. Some clones are missing from TCRdb's copy, which holds only in-frame ones; the method was immunoSEQ multiplex PCR. The top ten clones hold around 40% of a sample with more than 45,000 clones, more than 80% of them seen once. The source material was CD8+ T cells sorted from blood. The origin of the receptors is a human donor in good health.

The chain couples TRBV7-2 to TRBJ2-7; 11 positions match TRBD2. The CDR3 runs to 17 residues. CDR1 is SGHTA and CDR2 is FQGNSA in the germline V gene. J gave up 7 bases and V 1 base, and 12 bases lay outside the gene matches. CDR3 amino acids: CASSLELPLAGGGEQYF. The CDR3 coding sequence is TGTGCCAGCAGCTTAGAACTCCCCCTAGCGGGAGGTGGGGAGCAGTACTTC.

The rearrangement links TRBV7-9 to TRBJ2-7; either TRBD1 or TRBD2 may fit D (7 bases each). This CDR3 has 13 residues. V was clipped by 5 bases and J by 5 bases, with 13 bases between them. Germline V lookup: CDR1 SEHNR, CDR2 FQNEAQ (reference sequence). The CDR3 spells CASSPQGGNEQYF. CDR3 nucleotides: TGTGCCAGCAGCCCCCAGGGGGGGAACGAGCAGTACTTC.

The chain links TRBV7-2 to TRBJ2-7; 9 bases line up with TRBD2. The CDR3 is 15 residues long. Germline CDR1 and CDR2: SGHTA and FQGNSA. The ends lost 2 bases at V and 3 bases at J; junction bases unmatched: 5. CDR3 region: CASSLSASGIYEQYF. The CDR3 DNA reads as TGTGCCAGCAGCTTATCGGCTAGCGGGATCTACGAGCAGTACTTC.

The V gene is TRBV6-6, the J gene TRBJ2-1; a possible D gene is TRBD1 (6 bases). In germline, CDR1 is MNHNY, CDR2 SVGAGI (reference sequence). V lost 6 bases, J lost 5 bases, and 14 bases lay in between. This CDR3 contains 14 residues. CDR3 nucleotides: TGTGCCAGCAGGTCCCACAGGGAAGACAATGAGCAGTTCTTC. Amino acid sequence: CASRSHREDNEQFF.

This chain joins TRBV5-8 and TRBJ2-7; 13 bases are a match to TRBD2. The CDR3 is 17 residues long. Trimming took 1 base from V and 3 from J; bases not matched to a gene: 7. Germline lookup yields CDR1 SGHTS and CDR2 YDEGEE. The CDR3 region is CASSLWTSGGHFYEQYF. CDR3 bases: TGTGCCAGCAGCTTGTGGACTAGCGGGGGCCATTTCTACGAGCAGTACTTC. The whole variable domain, remainder taken from reference TRBV5-8 and TRBJ2-7, is EAGVTQSPTHLIKTRGQQATLRCSPISGHTSVYWYQQALGLGLQFLLWYDEGEERNRGNFPPRFSGRQFPNYSSELNVNALELEDSALYLCASSLWTSGGHFYEQYFGPGTRLTVT.

This chain uses TRBV5-6 with TRBJ2-7; 9 nucleotides agree with TRBD1. Germline CDR1 is SGHDT and CDR2 is YYEEEE. CDR3 length: 15 residues. V gave up 1 base and J gave up 3 bases; unmatched junction bases: 5. CDR3 residues: CASSLLRDRDYEQYF. CDR3 sequence (DNA): TGTGCCAGCAGCTTGCTCCGGGACAGGGACTACGAGCAGTACTTC.

V and J are TRBV6-1 and TRBJ1-3; no firm D call. V was shortened by 6 bases and J by 0 bases, with 6 bases between the two germline ends. This CDR3 region has 13 residues. The germline V gene encodes CDR1 MNHNS and CDR2 SASEGT. The CDR3 DNA follows: TGTGCCAGCAGCCGAACCTCTGGAAACACCATATATTTT. Protein: CASSRTSGNTIYF.

The J gene is TRBJ1-1, the V gene TRBV7-9; D gene ambiguous. With 1 base removed from V and 2 bases from J, the gap between germline ends came to 8 bases. The CDR3 is made up of 14 amino acids. Per the germline V gene, CDR1 is SEHNR and CDR2 is FQNEAQ (reference sequence). The chain's CDR3 is CASSLVHVNTEAFF. CDR3 coding DNA: TGTGCCAGCAGCTTAGTACACGTTAACACTGAAGCTTTCTTT. Combining the CDR3 with reference TRBV7-9 and TRBJ1-1 gives the whole variable domain DTGVSQNPRHKITKRGQNVTFRCDPISEHNRLYWYRQTLGQGPEFLTYFQNEAQLEKSRLLSDRFSAERPKGSFSTLEIQRTEQGDSAMYLCASSLVHVNTEAFFGQGTRLTVV.

V usage is TRBV28 and J usage is TRBJ2-5; 14 positions match TRBD2. The J call may be in error: the DNA end matches TRBJ2-7 better. This CDR3 is 17 amino acids long. Germline V lookup: CDR1 MDHEN, CDR2 SYDVKM. For the CDR3, the DNA is TGTGCCAGCAGTTCCCTCGGGACTAGCGGGAGTAGCTACGAGCAGTACTTC. It yields the protein CASSSLGTSGSSYEQYF.

This clone was picked up one time. The chain combines TRBV30 with TRBJ2-2; D perhaps matches TRBD1 (6 bases). The V gene lost 2 bases and the J gene lost 3 bases, with 13 bases spanning the gap. The CDR3 covers 15 residues. CDR1 and CDR2 from the germline V gene are GTSNPN and SVGIG (reference sequence). The DNA of the CDR3 is TGTGCCTGGAGTATGAAGACAGGCGACACCGGGGAGCTGTTTTTT. Translated: CAWSMKTGDTGELFF.

CDR3 nucleotide sequence: TGCGCCAGCAGCCAAGGGACTAGCGGGTACGAGCAGTACTTC. Its translation: CASSQGTSGYEQYF. The chain links TRBV4-3 to TRBJ2-7; 11 bases fit TRBD2. J lost 4 bases, V lost 1 base, and 0 bases had no gene match. Germline V gene sequence: CDR1 LGHNA, CDR2 YSLEER. The CDR3 contains 14 residues.

The V gene is TRBV14, the J gene TRBJ2-3; 11 bases are shared with TRBD2. V dropped 0 bases and J dropped 3; count of bases not matched to a gene: 5. The CDR3 spans 17 residues. Germline loops: CDR1 SGHDN, CDR2 FVKESK. This CDR3 is CASSQDFTSGSTDTQYF. CDR3 in DNA: TGTGCCAGCAGCCAAGATTTCACTAGCGGGAGTACAGATACGCAGTATTTT.

The rearrangement links TRBV14 to TRBJ2-7; 11 nucleotides match TRBD1. Germline V gives CDR1 SGHDN, CDR2 FVKESK. The trim removed 6 bases at V and 1 base at J, leaving 5 bases unmatched. CDR3 size: 15 residues. CDR3 nucleotide sequence: TGTGCCAGCAGGCGGGGGACAGGGGGATCCTACGAGCAGTACTTC. Amino acids: CASRRGTGGSYEQYF. Full variable domain (remainder filled in from reference TRBV14 and TRBJ2-7): EAGVTQFPSHSVIEKGQTVTLRCDPISGHDNLYWYRRVMGKEIKFLLHFVKESKQDESGMPNNRFLAERTGGTYSTLKVQPAELEDSGVYFCASRRGTGGSYEQYFGPGTRLTVT.

The chain joins TRBV7-2 to TRBJ2-1, with D unclear. The CDR3 is 11 residues long. Trimming pared 5 bases from V and 5 bases from J, leaving 4 bases between. Germline CDR1 SGHTA, CDR2 FQGNSA. This chain's CDR3 is CASSLNNEQFF. CDR3 in DNA: TGTGCCAGCAGCCTCAACAATGAGCAGTTCTTC. Full variable domain (outside the CDR3, taken from reference TRBV7-2 and TRBJ2-1): GAGVSQSPSNKVTEKGKDVELRCDPISGHTALYWYRQSLGQGLEFLIYFQGNSAPDKSGLPSDRFSAERTGGSVSTLTIQRTQQEDSAVYLCASSLNNEQFFGPGTRLTVL.

The chain couples TRBV12-5 to TRBJ1-2; D might be TRBD1 (5 bases). The CDR3 sequence is 14 residues long. CDR1 is LGHNT and CDR2 is FRNRAP in the germline V gene. With 4 bases removed from V and 3 bases from J, the gap between germline ends came to 12 bases. The CDR3 nucleotides are TGTGCTAGTGGTTCCCCTCCGGGACACTATGGCTACACCTTC. Residues: CASGSPPGHYGYTF.

The CDR3 DNA sequence: TGTGCCAGCAGTATGGGGACAGTTGGGGCCAACGTCCTGACTTTC. Translated: CASSMGTVGANVLTF. V usage is TRBV27 and J usage is TRBJ2-6; TRBD1 agrees at 7 bases. Germline trimming cut 5 bases from V and 3 bases from J; bases unmatched to any gene: 4. Germline V lookup: CDR1 MNHEY, CDR2 SMNVEV (reference sequence). This CDR3 is built from 15 residues.

The V and J genes are TRBV4-1 and TRBJ1-2; no reliable D call. The length of the CDR3 is 16 residues. V shed 1 base and J shed 4 bases, with 16 bases lying between them. The V gene's germline CDR1 is MGHRA and CDR2 YSYEKL. The chain's CDR3 is CASSQVGLDLLYGYTF. CDR3 sequence (DNA): TGCGCCAGCAGCCAAGTCGGTTTGGACCTACTCTATGGCTACACCTTC.

The rearrangement links TRBV4-1 to TRBJ2-1; 10 positions match TRBD2. The V gene's germline CDR1 is MGHRA and CDR2 YSYEKL. The trim removed 0 bases at V and 7 bases at J, leaving 6 bases unmatched. The CDR3 is 16 amino acids. CDR3 protein: CASSQDGAGGPNEQFF. The CDR3 DNA follows: TGCGCCAGCAGCCAAGATGGAGCGGGAGGGCCAAATGAGCAGTTCTTC.

V is TRBV9 and J is TRBJ1-1; D is undetermined. The CDR3 consists of 15 residues. Deletions cut 3 bases from V and 1 base from J, with 13 bases between. Germline V lookup: CDR1 SGDLS, CDR2 YYNGEE. CDR3 in amino acids: CASSESSSANTEAFF. CDR3 nucleotides: TGTGCCAGCAGCGAGTCGTCCAGCGCGAACACTGAAGCTTTCTTT. The full variable domain, with the rest looked up from reference TRBV9 and TRBJ1-1, is DSGVTQTPKHLITATGQRVTLRCSPRSGDLSVYWYQQSLDQGLQFLIQYYNGEERAKGNILERFSAQQFPDLHSELNLSSLELGDSALYFCASSESSSANTEAFFGQGTRLTVV.

The V gene is TRBV10-1, the J gene TRBJ2-7; D ambiguous. The CDR3 spans 12 residues. Germline V lookup: CDR1 WNHNN, CDR2 SYGVQD (reference sequence). V dropped 3 bases and J dropped 0 bases, with 3 bases sitting between them. The DNA of the CDR3 is TGCGCCAGCAGTGATTCCTCCTACGAGCAGTACTTC. This encodes CASSDSSYEQYF.

Only a few counts were recorded for this clone. The chain carries TRBV6-5 and TRBJ1-2; D possibly corresponds to TRBD1 (6 bases). The CDR3 totals 15 residues. CDR1 and CDR2 from the germline V gene are MNHEY and SVGAGI. V was trimmed by 2 bases and J by 1 base, leaving 11 bases between them. CDR3 amino acids: CASSYGDTINYGYTF. CDR3 coding DNA: TGTGCCAGCAGTTACGGGGACACCATTAACTATGGCTACACCTTC.

This clone appeared once. The junction does not match germline at one end; this may be a read error. The V gene is TRBV14, the J gene TRBJ2-3, with unresolved D. Germline V gene data show CDR1 as SGHDN and CDR2 as FVKESK. This CDR3 has 14 residues. CDR3 region: CASSKDVDTDTQYF. CDR3 nucleotides: TGTGCCAGCAGCAAAGACGTTGACACAGATACGCAGTATTTT.